This T cell receptor (beta chain) came from a study of cytotoxic CD8 clonotypes in ibrutinib-treated CLL. Study-wide background: Complete response was seen in 2 patients and partial in some 25; roughly 12 progressed and around 14 stayed remitted after a median approximately 70 months. Study-level results: Patients had baseline clonality above age-matched healthy donors, and this clonality moved with circulating CD8+ T-cell counts. Under therapy, public clonotypes either contracted or stayed stable, and they were uncommon. Clonality was elevated at ibrutinib response and had returned toward baseline at progression.

Some clones are missing from TCRdb's copy, which holds only in-frame ones; the method was immunoSEQ multiplex PCR. The sample shows 100,000 to 150,000 clones, around 85% of them seen only once. Points on this clone: No antigen is known for it.

CDR3 length: 14 residues. Between the trimmed V and J ends, which lost 1 base and 1 base, there was a span of 7 bases. The germline gives CDR1 MDHEN, CDR2 SYDVKM. Sample: PBMCs, taken after 24 months of ibrutinib treatment. The chain carries TRBV28 and TRBJ1-2; D ambiguous. The TCR comes from a human donor with chronic lymphocytic leukemia. The CDR3 DNA follows: TGTGCCAGCAGTTTATCTGGGGTTAACTATGGCTACACCTTC. Translated: CASSLSGVNYGYTF.